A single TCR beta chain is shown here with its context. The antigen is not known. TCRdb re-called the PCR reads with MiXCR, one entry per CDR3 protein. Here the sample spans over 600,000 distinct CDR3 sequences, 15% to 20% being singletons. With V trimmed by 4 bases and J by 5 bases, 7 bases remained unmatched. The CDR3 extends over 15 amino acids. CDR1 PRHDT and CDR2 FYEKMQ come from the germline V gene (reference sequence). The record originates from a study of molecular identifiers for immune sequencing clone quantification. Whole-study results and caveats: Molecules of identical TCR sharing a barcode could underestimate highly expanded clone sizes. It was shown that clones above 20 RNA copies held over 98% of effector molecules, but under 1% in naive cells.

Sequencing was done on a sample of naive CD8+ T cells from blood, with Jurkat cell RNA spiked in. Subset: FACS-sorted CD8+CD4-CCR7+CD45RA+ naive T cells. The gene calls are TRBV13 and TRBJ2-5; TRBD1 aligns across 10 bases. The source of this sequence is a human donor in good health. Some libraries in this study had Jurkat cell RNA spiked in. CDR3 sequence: CASSSTTGGDETQYF. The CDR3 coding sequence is TGTGCCAGCAGCTCAACGACAGGGGGCGACGAGACCCAGTACTTC.